This TCR beta chain was identified during a study of T cells in localized non-small cell lung cancer. Overall study findings and caveats: Adjacent lung tissue had a median approximately 61 of the top 100 clones found in the tumor. Those with higher blood T cell density had longer overall survival. The greatest T cell clonality was found in uninvolved adjacent lung (higher than in tumor). As only one tumor region underwent sequencing, heterogeneity remains possible.

Profiling relied on immunoSEQ multiplex PCR, and the TCRdb table lists in-frame clones only, not all of them. The sample includes some 19,000 clones, under 95% of them seen just once. Note on this clone: Its antigen is as yet unknown.

The source of this sequence is a male donor aged 60 or older with stage I squamous cell lung carcinoma. Sequenced here: peripheral blood, sampled before any cancer treatment.

CDR3 DNA sequence: TGTGCCAGCTCACCACTAGCGGGAGTGTCAGATACGCAGTATTTT. This codes for CASSPLAGVSDTQYF. The V gene is TRBV18, the J gene TRBJ2-3, with 9 bases matching TRBD2. Looked up from germline, CDR1 is KGHSH and CDR2 is LQKENI. The V and J ends lost 1 base and 4 bases, in that order; junction bases with no gene match: 3. The CDR3 sequence is 15 residues long.